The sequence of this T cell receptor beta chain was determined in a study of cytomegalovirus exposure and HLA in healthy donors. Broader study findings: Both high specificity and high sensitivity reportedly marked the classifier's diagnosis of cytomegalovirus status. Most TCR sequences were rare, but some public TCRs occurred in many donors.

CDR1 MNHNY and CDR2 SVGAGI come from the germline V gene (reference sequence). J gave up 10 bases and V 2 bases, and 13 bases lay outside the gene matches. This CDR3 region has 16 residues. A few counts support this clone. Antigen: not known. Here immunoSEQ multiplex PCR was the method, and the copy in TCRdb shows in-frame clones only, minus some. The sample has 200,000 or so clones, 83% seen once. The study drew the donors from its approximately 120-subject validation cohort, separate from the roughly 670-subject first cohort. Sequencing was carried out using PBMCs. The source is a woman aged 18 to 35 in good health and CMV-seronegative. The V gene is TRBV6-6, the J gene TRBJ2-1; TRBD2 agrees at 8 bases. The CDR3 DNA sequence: TGTGCCAGCAGTTACGCCCTCGGGGGGGGCTCAAGGGAGCAGTTCTTC. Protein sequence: CASSYALGGGSREQFF.